Sequencing of this T cell receptor beta chain was carried out in a study of cytomegalovirus exposure and HLA in healthy donors. Study overall: One earlier analysis, a look at 180 million or so T cells, found some 100 million unique TCR beta sequences.

With respect to this clone: Its antigen is still unknown.

There are 16 residues in the CDR3. CDR1 and CDR2 (germline): SGDLS, YYNGEE. V was shortened by 3 bases and J by 1 base, with 16 bases between the two germline ends. Vbeta (60) and Jbeta (13) primers were used in the PCR. TCRdb's copy holds only in-frame clones and misses some; the assay was immunoSEQ multiplex PCR. The profile shows about 120,000 clones, around 75% of them singletons. The study's findings and limits: Clonal expansion, a later analysis showed, was greater in HLA-associated TCR beta chains than in equally common others. No immune exposure information besides CMV serostatus was available. V- and J-gene trimming of TCR beta was linked (in a later analysis) to a missense DCLRE1C variant.

The chain couples TRBV9 to TRBJ1-1; perhaps TRBD1 as D (6 bases). The origin of this receptor is a woman in her 50s in good health and CMV-seronegative. The specimen sequenced was PBMCs. In nucleotides, the CDR3 is TGTGCCAGCAGCGCCGATACCACAGGGTGGAACACTGAAGCTTTCTTT. Its translation: CASSADTTGWNTEAFF.